This T cell receptor (beta chain) was sequenced for a study of blood T cell repertoires in COVID-19. Produced via immunoSEQ multiplex PCR; TCRdb's table is partial and in-frame only. The table lists around 230,000 clones, approximately 88% of them singletons. Sequenced input: PBMCs or T cells enriched from blood (not recorded which). This TCR was sampled from a woman aged 40 to 49 with acute COVID-19.

CDR3 bases: TGTGCCACCAGTACAAAACTCGCACTAGCGGGAGTCGACTACGAGCAGTACGTC. Residues: CATSTKLALAGVDYEQYV. V and J are TRBV24-1 and TRBJ2-7; 11 nucleotides line up with TRBD2. V dropped 6 bases and J dropped 3; count of bases not matched to a gene: 15. CDR3 size: 18 residues. Germline loops: CDR1 KGHDR, CDR2 SFDVKD.